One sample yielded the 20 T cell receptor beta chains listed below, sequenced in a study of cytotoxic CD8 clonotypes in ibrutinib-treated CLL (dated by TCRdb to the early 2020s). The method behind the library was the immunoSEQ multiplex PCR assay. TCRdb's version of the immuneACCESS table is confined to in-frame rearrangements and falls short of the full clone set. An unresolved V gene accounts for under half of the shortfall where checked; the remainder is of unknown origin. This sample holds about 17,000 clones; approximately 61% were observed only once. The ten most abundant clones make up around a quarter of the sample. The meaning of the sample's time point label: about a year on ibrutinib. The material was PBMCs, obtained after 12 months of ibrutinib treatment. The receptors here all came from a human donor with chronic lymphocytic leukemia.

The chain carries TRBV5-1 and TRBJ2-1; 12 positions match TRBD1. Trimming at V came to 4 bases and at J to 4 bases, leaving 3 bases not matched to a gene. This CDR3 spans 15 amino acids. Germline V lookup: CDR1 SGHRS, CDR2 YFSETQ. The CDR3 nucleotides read TGCGCCAGCAGCCCGGGACAGGGGGCGTACAATGAGCAGTTCTTC. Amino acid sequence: CASSPGQGAYNEQFF.

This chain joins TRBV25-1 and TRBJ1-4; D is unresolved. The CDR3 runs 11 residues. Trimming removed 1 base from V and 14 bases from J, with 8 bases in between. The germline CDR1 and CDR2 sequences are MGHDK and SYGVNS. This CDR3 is CASSESSLLFF. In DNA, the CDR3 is TGTGCCAGCAGTGAATCTTCCCTCCTGTTTTTT.

CDR3 bases: TGTGCCAGCTCACCACCTGGGGGTGGAAACACCATATATTTT. Its protein is CASSPPGGGNTIYF. The genes are TRBV18 and TRBJ1-3; D is perhaps TRBD1 (5 bases). V was pared by 0 bases and J by 3 bases, with 6 bases between. Germline V gene sequence: CDR1 KGHSH, CDR2 LQKENI. The CDR3 runs 14 residues.

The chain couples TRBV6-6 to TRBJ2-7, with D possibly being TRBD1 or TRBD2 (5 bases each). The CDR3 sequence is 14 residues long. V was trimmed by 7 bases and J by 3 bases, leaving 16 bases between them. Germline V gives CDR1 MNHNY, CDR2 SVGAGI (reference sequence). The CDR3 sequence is CASTSRDRNYEQYF. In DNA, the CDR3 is TGTGCCAGCACTTCTAGGGACCGAAACTACGAGCAGTACTTC.

Written as DNA, the CDR3 is TGTGCCAGCAGTGAAAGGACTAGCGGGCTTGGCGAGCAGTACTTC. This codes for CASSERTSGLGEQYF. This chain joins TRBV2 and TRBJ2-7, with TRBD2 matching 11 bases. Trimming cost V 2 bases and J 6 bases; bases outside gene matches: 6. Germline V lookup: CDR1 SNHLY, CDR2 FYNNEI. The length of the CDR3 is 15 residues.

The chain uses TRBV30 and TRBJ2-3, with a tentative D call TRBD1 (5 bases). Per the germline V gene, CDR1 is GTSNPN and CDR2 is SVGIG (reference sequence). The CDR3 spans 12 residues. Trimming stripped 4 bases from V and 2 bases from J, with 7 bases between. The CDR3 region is CAWTGNTDTQYF. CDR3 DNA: TGTGCCTGGACAGGGAACACAGATACGCAGTATTTT.

CDR3 sequence: CASSEGEGYGRFF. The CDR3 DNA is TGTGCCAGCAGTGAAGGGGAGGGTTACGGGCGGTTCTTC. The chain combines TRBV6-1 with TRBJ2-1, with 7 nucleotides matching TRBD2. Germline assignment: CDR1 MNHNS and CDR2 SASEGT. CDR3 length equals 13 residues. V shed 1 base and J 15 bases; nucleotides not matched to a gene: 9.

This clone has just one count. CDR3 nucleotide sequence: TGTGCCATCAGTGGGCCGGGAGGGCCCGAGTTCTTC. It translates to CAISGPGGPEFF. The V gene is TRBV10-3, the J gene TRBJ2-1; the match to TRBD2 covers 8 bases. Germline values: CDR1 ENHRY, CDR2 SYGVKD. V dropped 4 bases and J dropped 14; count of bases not matched to a gene: 7. CDR3 length equals 12 residues.

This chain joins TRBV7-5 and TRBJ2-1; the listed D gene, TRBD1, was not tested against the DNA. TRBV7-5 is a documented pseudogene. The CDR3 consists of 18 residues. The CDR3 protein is CARSFNRGGRAPYNEQFF. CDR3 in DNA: TGTGCCAGAAGCTTTAACAGGGGGGGGAGGGCCCCCTACAATGAGCAGTTCTTC.

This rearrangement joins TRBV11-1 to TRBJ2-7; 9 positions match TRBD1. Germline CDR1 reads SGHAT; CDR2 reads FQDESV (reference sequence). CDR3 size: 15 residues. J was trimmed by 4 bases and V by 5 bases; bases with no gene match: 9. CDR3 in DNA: TGTGCCAGCAGCCGCGCCGGGACAGGGAATTACGAGCAGTACTTC. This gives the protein CASSRAGTGNYEQYF. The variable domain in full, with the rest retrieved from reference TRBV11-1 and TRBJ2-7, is EAEVAQSPRYKITEKSQAVAFWCDPISGHATLYWYRQILGQGPELLVQFQDESVVDDSQLPKDRFSAERLKGVDSTLKIQPAELGDSAMYLCASSRAGTGNYEQYFGPGTRLTVT.

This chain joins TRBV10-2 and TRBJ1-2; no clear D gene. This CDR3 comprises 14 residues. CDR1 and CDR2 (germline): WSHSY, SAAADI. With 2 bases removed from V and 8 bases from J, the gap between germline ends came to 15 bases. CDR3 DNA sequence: TGCGCCAGCAGTGAGGTGCAGGACCCACGGGGCTACACCTTC. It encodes CASSEVQDPRGYTF.

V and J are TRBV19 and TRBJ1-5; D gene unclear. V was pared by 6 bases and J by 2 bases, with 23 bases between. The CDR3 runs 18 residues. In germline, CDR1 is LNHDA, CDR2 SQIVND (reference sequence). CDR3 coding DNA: TGTGCCAGTAGATTACAAGCCCACCCCGAAGTGGGCAATCAGCCCCAGCATTTT. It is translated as CASRLQAHPEVGNQPQHF.

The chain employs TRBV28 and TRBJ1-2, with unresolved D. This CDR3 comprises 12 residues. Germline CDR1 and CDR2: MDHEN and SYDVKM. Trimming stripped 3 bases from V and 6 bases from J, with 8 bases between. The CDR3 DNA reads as TGTGCCAGCAGTTTCGGGTATAATGGCTACACCTTC. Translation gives CASSFGYNGYTF.

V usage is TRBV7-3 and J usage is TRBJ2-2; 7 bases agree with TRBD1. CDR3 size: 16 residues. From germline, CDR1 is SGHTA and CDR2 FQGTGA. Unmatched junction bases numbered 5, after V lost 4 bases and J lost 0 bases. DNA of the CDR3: TGTGCCAGCAGCTCGACAGGGACCGCGAACACCGGGGAGCTGTTTTTT. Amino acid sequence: CASSSTGTANTGELFF.

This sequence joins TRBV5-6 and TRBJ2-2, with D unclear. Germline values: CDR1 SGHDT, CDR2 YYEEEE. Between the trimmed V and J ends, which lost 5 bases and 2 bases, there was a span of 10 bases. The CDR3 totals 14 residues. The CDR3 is CASRWKGNTGELFF. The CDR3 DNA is TGTGCCAGCAGGTGGAAGGGAAACACCGGGGAGCTGTTTTTT.

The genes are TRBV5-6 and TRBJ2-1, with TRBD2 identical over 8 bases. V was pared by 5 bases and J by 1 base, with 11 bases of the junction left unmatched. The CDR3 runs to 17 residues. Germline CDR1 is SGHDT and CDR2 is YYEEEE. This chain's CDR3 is CASSPLGGRMSYNEQFF. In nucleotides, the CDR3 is TGTGCCAGCAGTCCTCTTGGCGGGAGGATGTCCTACAATGAGCAGTTCTTC.

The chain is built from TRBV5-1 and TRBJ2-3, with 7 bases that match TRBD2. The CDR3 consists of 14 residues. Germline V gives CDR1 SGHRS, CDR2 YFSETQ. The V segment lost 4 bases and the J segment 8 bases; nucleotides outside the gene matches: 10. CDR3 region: CASSAATSAGTQYF. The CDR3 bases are TGCGCCAGCAGCGCGGCTACTAGCGCGGGTACGCAGTATTTT.

The CDR3: CASTGTSSYNEQFF. The CDR3 DNA follows: TGTGCCAGCACGGGGACTAGCTCCTACAATGAGCAGTTCTTC. This chain joins TRBV6-1 and TRBJ2-1; 8 nucleotides agree with TRBD2. V was clipped by 7 bases and J by 0 bases; unmatched bases: 2. CDR1 is MNHNS and CDR2 is SASEGT in the germline V gene. This CDR3 spans 14 amino acids.

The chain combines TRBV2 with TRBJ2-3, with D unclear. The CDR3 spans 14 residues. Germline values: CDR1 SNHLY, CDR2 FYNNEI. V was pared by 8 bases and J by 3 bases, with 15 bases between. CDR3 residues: CASRRTLETDTQYF. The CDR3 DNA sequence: TGTGCCAGCCGACGCACCCTTGAAACAGATACGCAGTATTTT.

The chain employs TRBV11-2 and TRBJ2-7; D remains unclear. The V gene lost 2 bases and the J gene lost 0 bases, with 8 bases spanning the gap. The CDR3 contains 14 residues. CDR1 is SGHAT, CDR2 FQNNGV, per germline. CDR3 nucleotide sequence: TGTGCCAGCAGCTTATTTGGCAACTCCTACGAGCAGTACTTC. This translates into CASSLFGNSYEQYF.